The sample holds a few counts of the clone carrying this T cell receptor beta chain. This sample was taken from a study of T-cell reconstitution after alpha-beta-depleted transplantation in children. A library of TCRbeta sequences, prepared with unique molecular identifiers, was generated. Each CDR3 protein gets one entry after TCRdb re-called the PCR reads with MiXCR. The table records under 450,000 distinct CDR3 sequences, about 16% of them present only once. Germline V gene sequence: CDR1 KGHDR, CDR2 SFDVKD. V shed 3 bases and J shed 6 bases, with 13 bases lying between them. The CDR3 extends over 14 amino acids.

The sample was PBMCs, mostly from graft donor cells, taken 360 days after TCRalphabeta/CD19-depleted stem cell transplant. V is TRBV24-1 and J is TRBJ1-1; D is undetermined. The sequence came from a boy under two years old who had a stem cell transplant for Wiskott-Aldrich syndrome, so the T cells may come from the graft donor. DNA for the CDR3: TGTGCCACCAGTGATGTCGGGGAGAGGGCTGAAGCTTTCTTT. Its translation is CATSDVGERAEAFF.